The entry below describes one T cell receptor beta chain. Its matching antigen is unknown. The method was immunoSEQ multiplex PCR; TCRdb's version includes in-frame clones alone and lacks a portion of them. The table records roughly 890,000 clones, approximately 92% of them present only once. The sample comes from a study of shared clonotypes between healthy human individuals. The V end lost 3 bases, the J end lost 6 bases, and 24 bases lay between the germline ends. This CDR3 region has 18 residues. In germline, CDR1 is SNHLY, CDR2 FYNNEI. The naive CD8 subset, CD45RO-negative cells positively selected for CCR7, excluded terminally differentiated effector memory CD45RA+ cells. General observations from the study: The researchers took only blood, and tissue repertoires probably look different.

The specimen was naive CD8+ T cells sorted from blood. The chain employs TRBV2 and TRBJ1-5; D is undetermined. The receptor was derived from a man aged 25-40 years in good health. CDR3 sequence reads: CASSDLGLGSPFGQPQHF. The CDR3 region has the DNA TGTGCCAGCAGTGATCTCGGCCTCGGCTCCCCTTTTGGTCAGCCCCAGCATTTT. Full variable domain (outside the CDR3, taken from reference TRBV2 and TRBJ1-5): EPEVTQTPSHQVTQMGQEVILRCVPISNHLYFYWYRQILGQKVEFLVSFYNNEISEKSEIFDDQFSVERPDGSNFTLKIRSTKLEDSAMYFCASSDLGLGSPFGQPQHFGDGTRLSIL.